These 25 T cell receptor beta chains originate from one sample sequenced in a study of cytomegalovirus exposure and HLA in healthy donors. With 60 Vbeta and 13 Jbeta primers, the PCR was carried out. Measured with immunoSEQ multiplex PCR; TCRdb has only the in-frame clones, and not every one. The sample lists 90,000 to 100,000 clones, approximately 76% occurring once. Sample: PBMCs. The receptors were gathered from a man between 35 and 55 years old in good health and CMV-seronegative.

This clone was observed a single time. The chain combines TRBV14 with TRBJ2-6, with TRBD1 matching over 8 bases. In germline, CDR1 is SGHDN, CDR2 FVKESK. The CDR3 runs to 20 residues. J gave up 0 bases and V 0 bases, and 10 bases lay outside the gene matches. The CDR3 sequence: CASSQDRRDRSYSGANVLTF. The CDR3 DNA is TGTGCCAGCAGCCAAGATAGGAGGGACAGGAGCTACTCTGGGGCCAACGTCCTGACTTTC.

The chain recombines TRBV27 with TRBJ1-6; 8 bases line up with TRBD1. The V and J ends lost 10 bases and 7 bases, in that order; junction bases with no gene match: 9. Germline CDR1 and CDR2: MNHEY and SMNVEV (reference sequence). The CDR3 runs to 14 residues. The CDR3 sequence is CATPGQGGNSPLHF. CDR3 bases: TGTGCCACCCCCGGACAGGGAGGAAATTCACCCCTCCACTTT.

The sample holds a few counts of this clone. V gene TRBV6-6 combines with J gene TRBJ2-5; possibly TRBD2 for D (6 bases). The CDR3 is made up of 14 amino acids. Looked up from germline, CDR1 is MNHNY and CDR2 is SVGAGI (reference sequence). V shed 0 bases and J shed 4 bases, with 9 bases lying between them. The CDR3 spells CASSYSGGAETQYF. CDR3 nucleotide sequence: TGTGCCAGCAGTTACTCAGGAGGGGCAGAGACCCAGTACTTC.

This clone appeared a few times. The gene calls are TRBV18 and TRBJ2-7; perhaps TRBD1 as D (6 bases). Germline CDR1 reads KGHSH; CDR2 reads LQKENI. Trimming left V 3 bases short and J 7 bases short, with 13 bases between. The CDR3 is made up of 13 amino acids. The CDR3 reads CASSPSRTEEQYF. CDR3 DNA: TGTGCCAGCTCACCGAGTCGGACAGAAGAGCAGTACTTC.

The chain carries TRBV19 and TRBJ2-3; 10 bases map to TRBD2. Germline assignment: CDR1 LNHDA and CDR2 SQIVND (reference sequence). The CDR3 extends over 15 amino acids. The ends lost 4 bases at V and 2 bases at J; junction bases unmatched: 3. DNA for the CDR3: TGTGCCAGTAGTACAACTAGCGGGGACACAGATACGCAGTATTTT. Translation gives CASSTTSGDTDTQYF.

The rearrangement joins TRBV7-3 to TRBJ2-1; D is perhaps TRBD1 (6 bases). The germline V gene encodes CDR1 SGHTA and CDR2 FQGTGA. Trimming left V 2 bases short and J 5 bases short, with 13 bases between. This CDR3 is built from 15 residues. The CDR3 protein is CASSLPGQRNNEQFF. CDR3 nucleotides: TGTGCCAGCAGCTTACCGGGACAAAGGAACAATGAGCAGTTCTTC.

This chain connects TRBV10-2 to TRBJ1-1; D might be TRBD1 (6 bases). V was trimmed by 3 bases and J by 11 bases, leaving 13 bases between them. The CDR3 is 12 residues long. CDR1 is WSHSY and CDR2 is SAAADI in the germline V gene. In DNA form, the CDR3 reads TGCGCCAGCAGTGAAGGGGGGGCCGACGCTTTCTTT. It yields the protein CASSEGGADAFF.

The chain couples TRBV5-1 to TRBJ1-1; perhaps TRBD1 as D (6 bases). The V gene's germline CDR1 is SGHRS and CDR2 YFSETQ. V was shortened by 1 base and J by 3 bases, with 10 bases between the two germline ends. This CDR3 is 14 amino acids long. The CDR3 reads CASSLIPGDTEAFF. CDR3 nucleotides: TGCGCCAGCAGCTTGATCCCAGGGGACACTGAAGCTTTCTTT.

The chain is built from TRBV5-6 and TRBJ2-1; 8 bases are a match to TRBD1. V lost 2 bases to trimming and J lost 6 bases; unmatched junction nucleotides: 10. CDR3 length: 16 amino acids. Germline lookup yields CDR1 SGHDT and CDR2 YYEEEE. The CDR3 DNA sequence: TGTGCCAGCAGCTTCCCAGGGGGCCTTCTTAGCAATGAGCAGTTCTTC. Encoded protein: CASSFPGGLLSNEQFF.

The chain uses TRBV30 and TRBJ1-6; the D gene is possibly TRBD1 (5 bases). The V end was cut by 3 bases, the J end by 7 bases, with 7 bases between. Germline V gene sequence: CDR1 GTSNPN, CDR2 SVGIG (reference sequence). The CDR3 runs 12 residues. DNA of the CDR3: TGTGCCTGGAGCGGGGGAAATTCACCCCTCCACTTT. Its translation is CAWSGGNSPLHF.

The genes are TRBV6-6 and TRBJ2-3; TRBD1 agrees at 7 bases. With 6 bases clipped from V and 1 base from J, the junction kept 7 bases outside the gene matches. Germline assignment: CDR1 MNHNY and CDR2 SVGAGI (reference sequence). The length of the CDR3 is 15 residues. CDR3 coding DNA: TGTGCCAGCAGCGTCGGGACAGTAGGCACAGATACGCAGTATTTT. Translating gives CASSVGTVGTDTQYF.

The chain recombines TRBV4-1 with TRBJ1-1; 8 positions match TRBD1. The germline CDR1 and CDR2 sequences are MGHRA and YSYEKL. The CDR3 contains 14 residues. The V segment lost 3 bases and the J segment 4 bases; nucleotides outside the gene matches: 4. The CDR3 nucleotides are TGCGCCAGCAGCCATTCTACAGGGGGCACTGAAGCTTTCTTT. The encoded protein is CASSHSTGGTEAFF.

The CDR3 DNA is TGTGCCAGCAGTGAATGGGGACAAGAACTATATGGCTACACCTTC. It codes for CASSEWGQELYGYTF. The chain joins TRBV25-1 to TRBJ1-2; D is perhaps TRBD1 (6 bases). The V and J ends lost 1 base and 5 bases respectively, with 14 bases between them. CDR1 is MGHDK, CDR2 SYGVNS, per germline. The CDR3 is made up of 15 amino acids.

The chain uses TRBV11-2 and TRBJ2-5; D is ambiguous. CDR1 and CDR2 from the germline V gene are SGHAT and FQNNGV. The CDR3 contains 16 residues. Trimming removed 3 bases at V and 5 bases at J, with 19 bases between. The CDR3 reads CASSLSSFSFWETQYF. CDR3 DNA sequence: TGTGCCAGCAGCTTGAGTTCATTTAGCTTTTGGGAGACCCAGTACTTC.

V and J are TRBV10-1 and TRBJ2-1; D is unresolved. The germline CDR1 and CDR2 sequences are WNHNN and SYGVQD (reference sequence). Trimming took off 4 bases at V and 0 bases at J, with 7 bases between the two ends. CDR3 size: 14 residues. CDR3 nucleotides: TGCGCCAGCAGTGGCTACCCCTCCTACAATGAGCAGTTCTTC. It specifies CASSGYPSYNEQFF.

The CDR3 reads CASSVNWGGRDTQYF. DNA for the CDR3: TGTGCCAGCAGCGTTAATTGGGGGGGGAGAGATACGCAGTATTTT. The chain couples TRBV4-2 to TRBJ2-3; 7 bases line up with TRBD2. After removal of 5 bases from V and 5 bases from J, the junction contained 10 bases not matched to a gene. This CDR3 has 15 residues. Per germline, CDR1 LGHNA and CDR2 YNFKEQ.

The chain recombines TRBV30 with TRBJ2-3; TRBD2 matches at 8 bases. The germline CDR1 and CDR2 sequences are GTSNPN and SVGIG (reference sequence). With 2 bases clipped from V and 0 bases from J, the junction kept 1 base outside the gene matches. This CDR3 comprises 14 residues. The CDR3 is CAWSIAGSTDTQYF. CDR3 bases: TGTGCCTGGAGTATAGCGGGGAGCACAGATACGCAGTATTTT.

The V call is TRBV28, the J call TRBJ2-4; maybe TRBD1 (6 bases). This CDR3 has 17 amino acids. Between the trimmed V and J ends, which lost 6 bases and 0 bases, there was a span of 18 bases. CDR1 MDHEN and CDR2 SYDVKM come from the germline V gene. DNA of the CDR3: TGTGCCAGCAGCCCCGATGGGACATCTATAGCCAAAAACATTCAGTACTTC. It codes for CASSPDGTSIAKNIQYF.

This sequence joins TRBV23-1 and TRBJ2-2, with 11 bases identical to TRBD2. TRBV23-1 is labeled an ORF, and its function is uncertain. The CDR3 totals 17 residues. After removal of 2 bases from V and 6 bases from J, the junction contained 8 bases not matched to a gene. The CDR3 DNA reads as TGCGCCAGCAGTCAAACATTTAGCGGGAGGGCCTCCGGGGAGCTGTTTTTT. Translated, it gives CASSQTFSGRASGELFF.

The chain carries TRBV19 and TRBJ2-7; 7 bases line up with TRBD2. The CDR3 length is 13 residues. Losses at the gene ends were 9 bases for V and 4 bases for J; bases not matched to a gene: 9. Germline loops: CDR1 LNHDA, CDR2 SQIVND (reference sequence). CDR3 amino acids: CASSAGELYEQYF. DNA of the CDR3: TGTGCCAGCAGCGCGGGAGAGCTGTACGAGCAGTACTTC.

The chain links TRBV6-1 to TRBJ2-7, with 11 nucleotides matching TRBD1. CDR1 MNHNS and CDR2 SASEGT come from the germline V gene. The junction had 4 bases not matched to a gene; V was cut back by 4 bases and J by 5 bases. The CDR3 is 14 amino acids. As DNA, the CDR3 is TGTGCCAGCAGTGCGGACAGGGGGCGCAACGAGCAGTACTTC. Amino acid sequence: CASSADRGRNEQYF.

The chain employs TRBV6-1 and TRBJ2-1, with 13 bases that match TRBD2. CDR1 and CDR2 (germline): MNHNS, SASEGT. The CDR3 loop spans 16 amino acids. Losses at the gene ends were 3 bases for V and 5 bases for J; bases not matched to a gene: 4. The CDR3 DNA reads TGTGCCAGCAGTGAGTCCGGGACTAGCGGGAACAATGAGCAGTTCTTC. Translating gives CASSESGTSGNNEQFF.

This chain uses TRBV9 with TRBJ2-2; the match to TRBD2 covers 11 bases. With V trimmed by 4 bases and J by 1 base, 6 bases remained unmatched. The CDR3 is made up of 17 amino acids. CDR1 SGDLS and CDR2 YYNGEE come from the germline V gene. DNA for the CDR3: TGTGCCAGCAGCCCCCGCGGACTAGCGGGGAACACCGGGGAGCTGTTTTTT. Encoded protein: CASSPRGLAGNTGELFF.

The chain links TRBV28 to TRBJ2-1, with 7 nucleotides matching TRBD2. CDR1 is MDHEN and CDR2 is SYDVKM in the germline V gene. The CDR3 has 15 amino acids. Trimming took 3 bases from V and 5 from J; bases not matched to a gene: 7. The CDR3 loop reads CASSLSLAANNEQFF. CDR3 DNA: TGTGCCAGCAGTTTGTCCCTAGCGGCAAACAATGAGCAGTTCTTC.

This chain uses TRBV9 with TRBJ2-3; TRBD2 agrees at 13 bases. CDR3 length equals 18 residues. After removal of 3 bases from V and 4 bases from J, the junction contained 11 bases not matched to a gene. CDR1 and CDR2 (germline): SGDLS, YYNGEE. The CDR3 sequence: CASSGGLAGRSISDTQYF. As DNA, the CDR3 is TGTGCCAGCAGCGGGGGACTAGCGGGACGTAGTATTTCAGATACGCAGTATTTT.